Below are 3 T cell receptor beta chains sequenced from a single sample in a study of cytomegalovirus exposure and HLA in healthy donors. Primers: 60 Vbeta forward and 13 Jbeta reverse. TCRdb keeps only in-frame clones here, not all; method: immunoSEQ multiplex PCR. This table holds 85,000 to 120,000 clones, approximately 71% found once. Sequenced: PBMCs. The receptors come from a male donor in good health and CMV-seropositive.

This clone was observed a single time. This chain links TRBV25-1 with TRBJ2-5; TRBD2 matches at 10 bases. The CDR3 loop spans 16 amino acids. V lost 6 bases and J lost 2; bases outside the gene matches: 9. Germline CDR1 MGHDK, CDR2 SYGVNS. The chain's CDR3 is CASRALGGLAQETQYF. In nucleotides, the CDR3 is TGTGCCAGCAGGGCGCTCGGGGGACTAGCGCAAGAGACCCAGTACTTC.

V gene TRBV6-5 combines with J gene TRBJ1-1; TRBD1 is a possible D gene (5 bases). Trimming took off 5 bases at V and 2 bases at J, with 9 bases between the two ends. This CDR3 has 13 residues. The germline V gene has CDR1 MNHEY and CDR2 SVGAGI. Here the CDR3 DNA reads TGTGCCAGCAGTAAAGACAGAAACACTGAAGCTTTCTTT. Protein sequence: CASSKDRNTEAFF.

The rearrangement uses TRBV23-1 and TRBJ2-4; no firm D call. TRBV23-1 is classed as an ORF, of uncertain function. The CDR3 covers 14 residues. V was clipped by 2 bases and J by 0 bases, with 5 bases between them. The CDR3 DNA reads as TGCGCCAGCAGTCAAAACTTAGCCAAAAACATTCAGTACTTC. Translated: CASSQNLAKNIQYF.